The present T cell receptor beta chain was sequenced within a study of regulatory T cells in long-lasting Graves disease. For TCR beta, libraries came from iRepertoire HTBI primers and Arm-PCR of CDR3 regions. TCRdb reanalysed the multiplex PCR reads using MiXCR and keeps one entry per CDR3 protein. The table shows over 450,000 distinct CDR3 sequences, with roughly 21% occurring only once. V shed 8 bases and J shed 2 bases, with 9 bases lying between them. This CDR3 region has 12 residues. This clonotype showed up many times. Time point reported: persistent/refractory GD, antithyroid drugs over 5 years with positive TRAb. Making the TCR library involved RNA that had been extracted from PBMCs.

The rearrangement uses TRBV12-3 or TRBV12-4 and TRBJ2-5; D is uncertain. This sequence was found in a female donor with Graves disease. Sequences were derived from peripheral blood mononuclear cells (PBMCs), sampled when the disease was refractory, from a patient treated with antithyroid drugs. CDR3 in DNA: TGTGCCAGCGGACGGTTTCAAGAGACCCAGTACTTC. Protein sequence: CASGRFQETQYF.